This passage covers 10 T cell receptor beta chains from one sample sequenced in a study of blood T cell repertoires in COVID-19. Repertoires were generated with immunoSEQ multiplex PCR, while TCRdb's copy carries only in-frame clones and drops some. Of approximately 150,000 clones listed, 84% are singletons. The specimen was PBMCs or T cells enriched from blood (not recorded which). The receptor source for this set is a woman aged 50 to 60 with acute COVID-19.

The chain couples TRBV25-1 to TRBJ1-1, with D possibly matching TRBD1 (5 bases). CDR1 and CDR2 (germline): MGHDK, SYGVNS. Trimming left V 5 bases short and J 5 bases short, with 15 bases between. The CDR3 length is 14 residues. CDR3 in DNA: TGTGCCAGCAGTCCCCAGGCAGGGTCGACTGAAGCTTTCTTT. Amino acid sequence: CASSPQAGSTEAFF.

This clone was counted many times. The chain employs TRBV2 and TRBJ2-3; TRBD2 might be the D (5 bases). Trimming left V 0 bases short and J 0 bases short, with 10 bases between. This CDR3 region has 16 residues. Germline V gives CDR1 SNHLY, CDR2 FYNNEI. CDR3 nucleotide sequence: TGTGCCAGCAGTGAAGCTGGAGCGGAAAGCACAGATACGCAGTATTTT. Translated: CASSEAGAESTDTQYF.

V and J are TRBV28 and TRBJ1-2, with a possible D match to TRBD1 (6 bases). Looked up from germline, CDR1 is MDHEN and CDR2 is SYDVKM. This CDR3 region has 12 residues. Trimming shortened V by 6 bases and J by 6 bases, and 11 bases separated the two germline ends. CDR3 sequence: CASSSNRDGYTF. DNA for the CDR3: TGTGCCAGCAGCTCTAACAGGGATGGCTACACCTTC.

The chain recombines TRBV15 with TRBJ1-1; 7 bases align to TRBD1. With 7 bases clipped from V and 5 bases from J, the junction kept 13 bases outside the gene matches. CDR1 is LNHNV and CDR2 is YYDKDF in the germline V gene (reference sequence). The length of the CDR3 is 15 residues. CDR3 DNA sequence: TGTGCCACCACGACCGACTACAGGGGTCGTACTGAAGCTTTCTTT. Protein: CATTTDYRGRTEAFF.

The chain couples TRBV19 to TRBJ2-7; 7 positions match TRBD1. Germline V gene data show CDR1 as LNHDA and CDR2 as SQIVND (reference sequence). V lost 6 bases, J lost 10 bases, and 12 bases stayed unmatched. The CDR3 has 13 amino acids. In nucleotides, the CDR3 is TGTGCCAGTAGCAACAGGGGTTCTCCGAAACAGTACTTC. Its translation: CASSNRGSPKQYF.

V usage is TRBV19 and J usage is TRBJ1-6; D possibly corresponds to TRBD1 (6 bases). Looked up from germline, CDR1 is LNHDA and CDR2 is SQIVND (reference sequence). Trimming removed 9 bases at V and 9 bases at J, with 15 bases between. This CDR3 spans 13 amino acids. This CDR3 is CASLGGLGSPLHF. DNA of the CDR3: TGTGCCAGCCTCGGGGGGCTTGGTTCACCCCTCCACTTT.

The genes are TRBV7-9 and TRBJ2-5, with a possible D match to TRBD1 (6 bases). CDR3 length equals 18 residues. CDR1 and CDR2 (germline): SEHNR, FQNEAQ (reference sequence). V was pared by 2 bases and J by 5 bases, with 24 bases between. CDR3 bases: TGTGCCAGCAGCTTAATCTATTCCAGGGACATGTCTACTGAGACCCAGTACTTC. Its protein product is CASSLIYSRDMSTETQYF.

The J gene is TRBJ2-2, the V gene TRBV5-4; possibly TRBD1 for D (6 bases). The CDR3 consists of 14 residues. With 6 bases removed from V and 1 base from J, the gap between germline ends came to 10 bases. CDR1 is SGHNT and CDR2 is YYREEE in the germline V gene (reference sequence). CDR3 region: CASTRTENTGELFF. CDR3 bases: TGTGCCAGCACCCGGACAGAGAACACCGGGGAGCTGTTTTTT.

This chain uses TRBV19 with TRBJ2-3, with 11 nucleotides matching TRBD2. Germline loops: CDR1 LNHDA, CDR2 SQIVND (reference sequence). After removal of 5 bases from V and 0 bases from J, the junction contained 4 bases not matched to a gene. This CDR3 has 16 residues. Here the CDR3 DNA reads TGTGCCAGTAGTGATTGGACTAGCGGGAGCACAGATACGCAGTATTTT. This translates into CASSDWTSGSTDTQYF.

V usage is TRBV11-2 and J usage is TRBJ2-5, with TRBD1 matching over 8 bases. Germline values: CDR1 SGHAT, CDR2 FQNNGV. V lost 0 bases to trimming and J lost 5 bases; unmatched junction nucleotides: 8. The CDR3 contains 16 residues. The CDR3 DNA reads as TGTGCCAGCAGCTTAGATGGCCAGGGGGCGGTGGAGACCCAGTACTTC. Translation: CASSLDGQGAVETQYF.